Here is one T cell receptor beta chain with its context. The junction does not match germline at one end; this may be a read error. This CDR3 comprises 13 residues. The V gene's germline CDR1 is SEHNR and CDR2 FQNEAQ (reference sequence). The sample is drawn from a study of blood T cells in healthy people across ages. The use of a sample-barcoded 5' primer and a J-beta primer mix characterized a second PCR of about 7 to 12 cycles. There were at least 3 million CDR3-containing paired-end reads obtained from each sample. MiXCR was run by TCRdb on the 5' RACE reads, yielding one entry per CDR3 protein. Of fewer than 2 million distinct CDR3 sequences listed, 39% are singletons.

The sequenced material came from blood. This clonotype originated in a human donor in good health. The rearrangement joins TRBV7-9 to TRBJ1-1; D gene unclear. The CDR3 DNA reads as TGTGCCAGCAGCTTTGTCGAGAACGCTGAAGCTTTCTTT. As protein: CASSFVENAEAFF.